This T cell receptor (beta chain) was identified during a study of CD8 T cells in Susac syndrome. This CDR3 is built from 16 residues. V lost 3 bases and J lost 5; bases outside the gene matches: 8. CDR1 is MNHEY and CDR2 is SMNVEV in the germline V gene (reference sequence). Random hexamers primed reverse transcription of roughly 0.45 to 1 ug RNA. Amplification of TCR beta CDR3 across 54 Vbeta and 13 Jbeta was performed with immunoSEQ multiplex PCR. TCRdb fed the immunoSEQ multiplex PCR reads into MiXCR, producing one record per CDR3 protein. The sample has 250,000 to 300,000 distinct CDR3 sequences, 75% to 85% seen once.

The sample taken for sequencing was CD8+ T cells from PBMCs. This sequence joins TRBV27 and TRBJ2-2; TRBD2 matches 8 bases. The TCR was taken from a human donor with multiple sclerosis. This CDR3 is CASSFLAGGTTGELFF. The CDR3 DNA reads TGTGCCAGCAGTTTTCTGGCGGGAGGAACAACCGGGGAGCTGTTTTTT.